This T cell receptor (beta chain) was found in a study of CD8 T cells in ankylosing spondylitis. General observations from the study: In ankylosing spondylitis patients, matched synovial fluid reportedly showed significant enrichment of disease-linked clones. A TCR beta motif made of several highly homologous variants seemed typical of ankylosing spondylitis blood.

This clonotype has a handful of counts. Its target is unknown. Trimming cost V 2 bases and J 9 bases, with 14 bases left between them. CDR1 and CDR2 (germline): LGHDT, YNNKEL (reference sequence). The CDR3 covers 14 residues. Quantitative molecular-barcoded 5'-RACE generated the TCR beta libraries. TCRdb re-called the 5' RACE reads with MiXCR, one entry per CDR3 protein. The profile shows approximately 250,000 distinct CDR3 sequences, 7.5% to 9.5% of them singletons. J is TRBJ2-1 and V is TRBV3-1; a possible D gene is TRBD2 (5 bases). The sample taken for sequencing was blood, either unsorted or a sorted T cell fraction (not recorded which). The sequence was obtained from a female donor with ankylosing spondylitis or in good health (not recorded which). CDR3 sequence (DNA): TGTGCCAGCAGCCAAACAAACAAGAGGGCTGAGCAGTTCTTC. Translated: CASSQTNKRAEQFF.